This TCR beta chain appears in the sequencing data of a study of shared clonotypes between healthy human individuals. General study results and limits: Clonotype sharing across several donors was observed for around 5% of naive CD4 clonotypes.

Germline CDR1 reads SGHTA; CDR2 reads FQGNSA. V was trimmed by 5 bases and J by 5 bases, leaving 9 bases between them. The CDR3 totals 12 residues. Points on this clone: Its target is not known.

Using immunoSEQ multiplex PCR, the repertoire was profiled, and TCRdb retains in-frame clones only, with some absent. The sample holds about 1.5 million clones, around 97% seen once. This chain connects TRBV7-2 to TRBJ1-1; D uncertain. The receptor's source is a man aged 25-45 years in good health. The sequencing sample was made of naive CD4+ T cells sorted from blood. Subset reported: CD45RA+ positively selected. This CDR3 is CASSLKLTEAFF. The CDR3 bases are TGTGCCAGCAGCCTGAAACTAACTGAAGCTTTCTTT.